These T cell receptor beta chains were read from a single sample in a study of control samples from healthy donors and cancer patients. Sequencing was performed with immunoSEQ multiplex PCR; in TCRdb, only in-frame clones are kept and a portion is missing. In the table there are 50,000 to 70,000 clones, 88% of which are singletons. The sequenced sample consisted of blood. The origin of the receptors is a man aged 45-65 years in good health. CDR3s include the opening cysteine and the closing phenylalanine or tryptophan. The D gene is left open where the match is weak. Only part of the rows carry a size: once, few, many, or a class if the clone is expanded.

size,J,V,D,DNA,CDR3
-,TRBJ2-5,TRBV7-2,-,TGTGCCAGCAGCTTACGGAGGGCTGAAGAGACCCAGTACTTC,CASSLRRAEETQYF
-,TRBJ1-4,TRBV28,TRBD1,TGTGCCAGCAGCCGTAAACAGGGGGCGTCTGAAAAACTGTTTTTT,CASSRKQGASEKLFF
once,TRBJ2-7,TRBV11-2,TRBD1,TGTGCCAGCAGCTTGGGGACAGGGGGCCCCTACGAGCAGTACTTC,CASSLGTGGPYEQYF
-,TRBJ1-6,TRBV14,TRBD1,TGTGCCAGCAGCCGGAGACAGGGAAGTGTTTCACCCCTCCACTTT,CASSRRQGSVSPLHF
once,TRBJ2-3,TRBV4-3,-,TGCGCCAGCAGCCACAGTTCCGGCACAGATACGCAGTATTTT,CASSHSSGTDTQYF
-,TRBJ2-2,TRBV7-2,-,TGTGCCAGCAGCTTTAACGGGGCGGTCACCGGGGAGCTGTTTTTT,CASSFNGAVTGELFF
-,TRBJ1-1,TRBV5-5,-,TGTGCCAGCAGCTTGGCCGCGACAGCTAACACTGAAGCTTTCTTT,CASSLAATANTEAFF
-,TRBJ2-1,TRBV5-1,-,TGCGCCAGCAGCTTGGACGCTAGTAGTTCCGATGAGCAGTTCTTC,CASSLDASSSDEQFF
-,TRBJ1-2,TRBV2,-,TGTGCCAGCAGTATAGTCAACTATGGCTACACCTTC,CASSIVNYGYTF
-,TRBJ2-3,TRBV10-3,TRBD2,TGTGCCATCAGTGAGCTAGCGGGAGGGGGCACAGATACGCAGTATTTT,CAISELAGGGTDTQYF
-,TRBJ1-4,TRBV5-6,-,TGTGCCAGCAGCTTACCCTACAGGGCAACTAATGAAAAACTGTTTTTT,CASSLPYRATNEKLFF
-,TRBJ1-2,TRBV5-1,-,TGCGCCAGCAGCTTGGCCGAGGGCCCGGAGGTCTATGGCTACACCTTC,CASSLAEGPEVYGYTF
-,TRBJ1-3,TRBV25-1,-,TGTGCCAGCAGTGCGGCAGGGGGAAACACCATATATTTT,CASSAAGGNTIYF
-,TRBJ1-5,TRBV10-2,-,TGCGCCAGCAGTCCCTACAGGGTAGACAATCAGCCCCAGCATTTT,CASSPYRVDNQPQHF
-,TRBJ2-3,TRBV7-8,TRBD2,TGTGCCAGCAGCGGAGCGGGAGGGTACACAGATACGCAGTATTTT,CASSGAGGYTDTQYF
-,TRBJ2-5,TRBV7-9,-,TGTGCCAGCAGCGAAGATCCGGTCCAAGAGACCCAGTACTTC,CASSEDPVQETQYF
-,TRBJ2-2,TRBV7-9,TRBD1,TGTGCCAGCAGCTTCACACCGGGAACAGGGGGACCGAACACCGGGGAGCTGTTTTTT,CASSFTPGTGGPNTGELFF
-,TRBJ1-1,TRBV9,-,TGTGCCAGCAGCGTAGAACCGAATGGGGAAGCTTTCTTT,CASSVEPNGEAFF
-,TRBJ2-1,TRBV29-1,-,TGCAGCGTTGGGCTAGCAGCCTACAATGAGCAGTTCTTC,CSVGLAAYNEQFF
-,TRBJ2-5,TRBV29-1,-,TGCAGCGTTGAAGCGCCTAGCATAAAGACCCAGTACTTC,CSVEAPSIKTQYF
-,TRBJ2-3,TRBV7-6,-,TGTGCCAGCAGTGGTGGAGGAAGAGATACGCAGTATTTT,CASSGGGRDTQYF
-,TRBJ1-5,TRBV19,-,TGTGCCAGTAGTGGAGGGGCGAGGAGCAATCAGCCCCAGCATTTT,CASSGGARSNQPQHF
-,TRBJ1-5,TRBV7-9,-,TGTGCCAGCAGCTCCGGACAGAACAATCAGCCCCAGCATTTT,CASSSGQNNQPQHF
-,TRBJ2-1,TRBV6-2/TRBV6-3,-,TGTGCCAGCAGCCCCAGCCCGGGGTTATACCTAAGGCATGAGCAGTTCTTC,CASSPSPGLYLRHEQFF
-,TRBJ2-2,TRBV11-3,TRBD1,TGTGCCACCGGTACGGGACAGGGGTTCACCGGGGAGCTGTTTTTT,CATGTGQGFTGELFF
-,TRBJ2-1,TRBV19,TRBD2,TGTGCCAGTAGTATCGGACTAGCGGTGCACAATGAGCAGTTCTTC,CASSIGLAVHNEQFF
-,TRBJ2-1,TRBV27,-,TGTGCCAGCAGCCCGGTGATCGGCGGTGAGCAGTTCTTC,CASSPVIGGEQFF
-,TRBJ1-2,TRBV24-1,TRBD1,TGTGCCACCAGCTCAGACAGGGGGTATGGCTACACCTTC,CATSSDRGYGYTF
few,TRBJ2-1,TRBV30,TRBD1,TGTGCCTGGGCACCGGGACAGCGATACAATGAGCAGTTCTTC,CAWAPGQRYNEQFF
-,TRBJ2-1,TRBV24-1,TRBD2,TGTGCCACCAGTGACCAAGGACTAGCGGGAGATGGGGAGCAGTTCTTC,CATSDQGLAGDGEQFF
-,TRBJ1-2,TRBV25-1,-,TGTGCCAGCAGCCATACGGGGGGGTCATATGGCTACACCTTC,CASSHTGGSYGYTF
-,TRBJ2-7,TRBV4-1,TRBD1,TGCGCCAGCAGCCCCGGACAGGGTAGTTTGTCGTACGAGCAGTACTTC,CASSPGQGSLSYEQYF
once,TRBJ2-7,TRBV5-1,TRBD1,TGCGCCAGCAGCTTAGGACAGGAGCCCTACGAGCAGTACTTC,CASSLGQEPYEQYF
-,TRBJ2-7,TRBV7-9,TRBD1,TGTGCCAGCAGCCAGGACAGGCCCGACGAGCAGTACTTC,CASSQDRPDEQYF
few,TRBJ1-1,TRBV11-1,-,TGTGCCAGCAGCTTGGGAGGCTTCACTGAAGCTTTCTTT,CASSLGGFTEAFF
-,TRBJ2-1,TRBV10-3,TRBD2,TGTGCCATCGAAGATAGCGGGACCTACAATGAGCAGTTCTTC,CAIEDSGTYNEQFF
-,TRBJ1-2,TRBV18,TRBD1,TGTGCCAGCTCCCTGGACAGGGATCGTGGCTACACCTTC,CASSLDRDRGYTF
-,TRBJ2-1,TRBV28,-,TGTGCCAGCACTACCCTCGGGACAGCCGGGACTAGGACCTACAATGAGCAGTTCTTC,CASTTLGTAGTRTYNEQFF
-,TRBJ1-1,TRBV11-2,-,TGTGCCAGCAGCCCAGGGTGGCAGGGAGTGAACACTGAAGCTTTCTTT,CASSPGWQGVNTEAFF
-,TRBJ2-7,TRBV6-5,-,TGTGCCAGCAGTTACAGCCTTAACCTGGGTTCCGAGCAGTACTTC,CASSYSLNLGSEQYF
few,TRBJ2-7,TRBV5-6,TRBD1,TGTGCCAGCAGCCCGGGACAGGGCCGATACGAGCAGTACTTC,CASSPGQGRYEQYF
-,TRBJ2-2,TRBV28,-,TGTGCCAGCACCGGGGGTTCGAACACCGGGGAGCTGTTTTTT,CASTGGSNTGELFF
-,TRBJ1-5,TRBV28,-,TGTGCCAGCATCCGAGGGAATCAGCCCCAGCATTTT,CASIRGNQPQHF
-,TRBJ2-1,TRBV27,TRBD2,TGTGCCAGCAGTTTAGCGGGAGTAGGGAATGAGCAGTTCTTC,CASSLAGVGNEQFF
once,TRBJ2-5,TRBV28,-,TGTGCCAGCAGTTACGAAACAGGGCCCCAGTACTTC,CASSYETGPQYF
-,TRBJ1-1,TRBV5-6,-,TGTGCCAGCAGCTTGTTCCAGGGCACTGAAGCTTTCTTT,CASSLFQGTEAFF
-,TRBJ2-1,TRBV6-5,TRBD2,TGTGCCAGCAGAGTAGCGGGAGGGCGGAGTGAGCAGTTCTTC,CASRVAGGRSEQFF
-,TRBJ2-7,TRBV18,TRBD2,TGTGCCAGCTCACTACAGCGGGAGAGGACCTACGAGCAGTACTTC,CASSLQRERTYEQYF
-,TRBJ1-3,TRBV5-1,-,TGCGCCAGCAGCTCCGAGACGGGGGGCCCTGGAAACACCATATATTTT,CASSSETGGPGNTIYF
-,TRBJ1-2,TRBV5-1,TRBD1,TGCGCCACCCGACAGGGGGAAGACTATGGCTACACCTTC,CATRQGEDYGYTF
-,TRBJ2-5,TRBV29-1,-,TGCAGCGTTCACGGGTTCGAGACCCAGTACTTC,CSVHGFETQYF
-,TRBJ1-2,TRBV7-7,-,TGTGCTAGCAGCTTAGTTGGCTACACCTTC,CASSLVGYTF
-,TRBJ1-6,TRBV30,-,TGTGCCTGGAGTGGTGGGGTGAATTCACCCCTCCACTTT,CAWSGGVNSPLHF